This T cell receptor (beta chain) was found in a study of post-analysis software for immune sequencing data. Background on the study: The disease courses covered relapsing-remitting, secondary progressive and progressive-relapsing multiple sclerosis.

There are many counts of this clonotype. Its antigen is unidentified. The CDR3 contains 14 residues. V lost 3 bases, J lost 4 bases, and 4 bases stayed unmatched. Germline V gene lookup returns CDR1 SQVTM and CDR2 ANQGSEA. Points from the study as a whole: Comparison of patients with controls showed about 5 TRBV segments more frequent in patients, TRBV5-6, TRBV5-1 and TRBV20-1 among them. Controls had significantly higher normalized Chao1 diversity than multiple sclerosis patients.

Libraries were made from TCR beta cDNA, and they carried unique molecular identifiers. From the PCR reads, TCRdb called clonotypes with MiXCR, one entry per CDR3 protein. Here the sample spans hundreds of thousands of distinct CDR3 sequences, 44% being singletons. Specimen: blood. This TCR derives from a girl aged 5 to 17 with multiple sclerosis. This rearrangement joins TRBV29-1 to TRBJ2-1; 9 positions agree with TRBD2. As DNA, the CDR3 is TGCAGCGTTGACAAGACTAGCGGTTACAATGAGCAGTTCTTC. This gives the protein CSVDKTSGYNEQFF.